The 20 T cell receptor beta chains in this list originate from one sample, sequenced in a study of cytomegalovirus exposure and HLA in healthy donors. PCR used 60 Vbeta primers and 13 Jbeta primers. TCRdb keeps only in-frame clones here, not all; method: immunoSEQ multiplex PCR. Among roughly 110,000 clones, just over 70% were seen once, and the ten largest hold about 0.84%. Material: PBMCs. Receptor source: a boy younger than 18 in good health and CMV-seronegative.

This clone was seen only once. V and J are TRBV30 and TRBJ1-1; D uncertain. The CDR3 is made up of 13 amino acids. Trimming stripped 0 bases from V and 2 bases from J, with 7 bases between. Germline V lookup: CDR1 GTSNPN, CDR2 SVGIG (reference sequence). CDR3 bases: TGTGCCTGGAGTGTACTAGTTAACACTGAAGCTTTCTTT. This sequence encodes CAWSVLVNTEAFF.

The chain links TRBV4-2 to TRBJ2-4; no clear D. Germline CDR1 reads LGHNA; CDR2 reads YNFKEQ. The V and J ends lost 4 bases and 8 bases respectively, with 12 bases between them. This CDR3 is built from 13 residues. The CDR3: CASSPAETDIQYF. CDR3 DNA: TGTGCCAGCAGCCCCGCGGAGACTGACATTCAGTACTTC.

The CDR3 spells CASGGFGQDYYTF. The CDR3 DNA follows: TGTGCCTCTGGCGGGTTCGGACAGGATTACTACACCTTC. The chain carries TRBV10-3 and TRBJ1-2; TRBD1 matches at 7 bases. The trim removed 11 bases at V and 10 bases at J, leaving 16 bases unmatched. Looked up from germline, CDR1 is ENHRY and CDR2 is SYGVKD. CDR3 size: 13 residues.

The rearrangement joins TRBV5-6 to TRBJ2-7; D is unclear. The CDR3 is 13 residues long. With 2 bases removed from V and 6 bases from J, the gap between germline ends came to 12 bases. Germline V gives CDR1 SGHDT, CDR2 YYEEEE. The CDR3 DNA reads TGTGCCAGCAGCTTAAAGCTGAGCCTCGAGCAGTACTTC. It codes for CASSLKLSLEQYF. Using reference TRBV5-6 and TRBJ2-7 for the parts outside the CDR3, the full variable domain is DAGVTQSPTHLIKTRGQQVTLRCSPKSGHDTVSWYQQALGQGPQFIFQYYEEEERQRGNFPDRFSGHQFPNYSSELNVNALLLGDSALYLCASSLKLSLEQYFGPGTRLTVT.

The V and J genes are TRBV11-3 and TRBJ2-1; 8 bases agree with TRBD1. V trimming: 6 bases; J trimming: 9 bases; junction bases outside the gene matches: 10. The CDR3 loop spans 14 amino acids. Germline CDR1 SGHNT, CDR2 YENEEA. The CDR3 loop is CASSLLQGAGEQFF. The CDR3 nucleotides are TGTGCCAGCAGTTTACTTCAGGGGGCGGGTGAGCAGTTCTTC.

This sequence joins TRBV5-6 and TRBJ1-1; D not resolved. CDR3 length equals 14 residues. The germline V gene encodes CDR1 SGHDT and CDR2 YYEEEE. V dropped 2 bases and J dropped 3 bases, with 11 bases sitting between them. The CDR3 sequence is CASSFRWADTEAFF. The CDR3 DNA is TGTGCCAGCAGCTTTCGGTGGGCAGACACTGAAGCTTTCTTT.

The chain links TRBV5-1 to TRBJ1-2; D unresolved. Deletions cut 0 bases from V and 7 bases from J, with 13 bases between. CDR1 and CDR2 (germline): SGHRS, YFSETQ. The CDR3 has 14 residues. CDR3 amino acids: CASSLEGGSGGYTF. CDR3 DNA sequence: TGCGCCAGCAGCTTGGAGGGAGGATCGGGTGGCTACACCTTC.

This chain connects TRBV10-3 to TRBJ1-2, with a possible D match to TRBD1 (6 bases). The CDR3 totals 14 residues. V was trimmed by 6 bases and J by 1 base, leaving 12 bases between them. Germline V CDR1 and CDR2: ENHRY, SYGVKD. This chain's CDR3 is CAIRDTGINYGYTF. The CDR3 DNA sequence: TGTGCCATCAGGGACACAGGGATTAACTATGGCTACACCTTC.

J is TRBJ2-1 and V is TRBV9; the D gene is possibly TRBD2 (6 bases). CDR3 size: 13 residues. Germline-derived CDR1 and CDR2 are SGDLS and YYNGEE. The V and J ends lost 0 bases and 8 bases respectively, with 9 bases between them. In DNA, the CDR3 is TGTGCCAGCAGCGTAGCTCGGGGGTATGAGCAGTTCTTC. Protein product: CASSVARGYEQFF.

The chain employs TRBV7-9 and TRBJ2-7, with D possibly being TRBD1 (5 bases). The V end was cut by 2 bases, the J end by 3 bases, with 14 bases between. The germline CDR1 and CDR2 sequences are SEHNR and FQNEAQ (reference sequence). The CDR3 has 15 amino acids. CDR3: CASSLHTGELYEQYF. CDR3 nucleotides: TGTGCCAGCAGCTTACATACAGGCGAGCTCTACGAGCAGTACTTC.

The V call is TRBV7-6, the J call TRBJ2-5, with 7 bases aligning to TRBD1. V shed 2 bases, J shed 2 bases, and the junction held 5 bases outside the gene matches. Germline-derived CDR1 and CDR2 are SGHVS and FNYEAQ. The CDR3 is 15 residues long. This chain's CDR3 is CASSLPGTDQETQYF. The DNA for the CDR3 is TGTGCCAGCAGCTTACCCGGGACAGATCAAGAGACCCAGTACTTC.

The CDR3 region is CASSQQGSNEKLFF. The CDR3 bases are TGTGCCAGCAGCCAACAGGGTTCTAATGAAAAACTGTTTTTT. This chain connects TRBV2 to TRBJ1-4; D perhaps matches TRBD1 (6 bases). Trimming pared 6 bases from V and 3 bases from J, leaving 11 bases between. Germline V lookup: CDR1 SNHLY, CDR2 FYNNEI. This CDR3 spans 14 amino acids.

The genes are TRBV5-4 and TRBJ2-3; the match to TRBD2 covers 9 bases. Germline V gene data show CDR1 as SGHNT and CDR2 as YYREEE (reference sequence). V dropped 0 bases and J dropped 1; count of bases not matched to a gene: 0. This CDR3 contains 15 residues. CDR3 residues: CASSLASGGTDTQYF. The CDR3 region has the DNA TGTGCCAGCAGCTTGGCTAGCGGGGGCACAGATACGCAGTATTTT.

The chain couples TRBV4-2 to TRBJ2-1; 9 bases line up with TRBD2. V shed 2 bases and J 2 bases; nucleotides not matched to a gene: 13. Looked up from germline, CDR1 is LGHNA and CDR2 is YNFKEQ. The CDR3 is 19 amino acids. Here the CDR3 reads CASSQHKRGASGTYNEQFF. Written as DNA, the CDR3 is TGTGCCAGCAGCCAACATAAGAGGGGGGCTAGCGGGACCTACAATGAGCAGTTCTTC.

The rearrangement links TRBV28 to TRBJ1-5; 8 nucleotides match TRBD1. Germline assignment: CDR1 MDHEN and CDR2 SYDVKM. The CDR3 has 15 residues. After removal of 6 bases from V and 1 base from J, the junction contained 5 bases not matched to a gene. The CDR3 protein is CASSAGGLSNQPQHF. In DNA, the CDR3 is TGTGCCAGCAGCGCAGGGGGCTTGAGCAATCAGCCCCAGCATTTT.

The J gene is TRBJ2-1, the V gene TRBV7-9; 12 positions agree with TRBD2. Germline V CDR1 and CDR2: SEHNR, FQNEAQ (reference sequence). The CDR3 is made up of 16 amino acids. The V segment lost 8 bases and the J segment 8 bases; nucleotides outside the gene matches: 13. The CDR3, as DNA: TGTGCCAGCCGGACTAGCGGGGCCCCGGGGGTCCATGAGCAGTTCTTC. Translation: CASRTSGAPGVHEQFF.

V usage is TRBV6-5 and J usage is TRBJ1-2, with 9 bases fitting TRBD1. CDR1 is MNHEY and CDR2 is SVGAGI in the germline V gene. The V gene end was trimmed by 7 bases and the J gene end by 8 bases; junction bases not matched to a gene: 8. The CDR3 is 13 amino acids. The CDR3 loop reads CASKGQGRRGYTF. The CDR3 coding sequence is TGTGCCAGCAAAGGACAGGGGCGAAGGGGCTACACCTTC.

This clone was observed at least ten times. The gene calls are TRBV6-1 and TRBJ1-6; TRBD1 matches at 9 bases. V was pared by 10 bases and J by 5 bases, with 3 bases of the junction left unmatched. This CDR3 spans 13 amino acids. CDR1 and CDR2 (germline): MNHNS, SASEGT. The CDR3 nucleotides read TGTGCCACTAACAGGGGGCATAATTCACCCCTCCACTTT. Translation gives CATNRGHNSPLHF.

J is TRBJ1-1 and V is TRBV20-1; D is possibly TRBD1 (5 bases). CDR1 and CDR2 (germline): DFQATT, SNEGSKA (reference sequence). This CDR3 region has 11 residues. CDR3 sequence: CRGQGNTEAFF. The CDR3 nucleotides are TGCAGGGGGCAGGGTAACACTGAAGCTTTCTTT.

This chain links TRBV30 with TRBJ1-4; the D gene is possibly TRBD1 (6 bases). Trimming pared 0 bases from V and 5 bases from J, leaving 7 bases between. CDR3 length: 13 residues. The germline V gene encodes CDR1 GTSNPN and CDR2 SVGIG (reference sequence). The CDR3 loop is CAWSVGQNEKLFF. CDR3 sequence (DNA): TGTGCCTGGAGTGTAGGACAGAATGAAAAACTGTTTTTT.